A selection of T cell receptor beta chains follows, all from one sample in a study of blood T cell repertoires in COVID-19. Measured with immunoSEQ multiplex PCR; TCRdb has only the in-frame clones, and not every one. Seen here are around 250,000 clones, roughly nine tenths observed once, and the top ten hold 1.2%. Sequences were obtained from PBMCs or T cells enriched from blood (not recorded which). All receptors derive from a human donor in a cohort exposed to, infected with or recovered from COVID-19 (not recorded which). The donor label of this sample is uncertain. The CDR3 runs from the conserved cysteine through the conserved F or W. A D gene is named only where the DNA matches it firmly. The size field is filled for only some rows; it gives once, few, many or a size class.

abundance: NA
j_gene: TRBJ2-3
d_gene: TRBD1
v_gene: TRBV28
CDR3nt: TGTGCATCCTTGACGGGACAGGGTTGGTGGGCGCCGGCAGATACGCAGTATTTT
CDR3aa: CASLTGQGWWAPADTQYF

abundance: NA
j_gene: TRBJ1-4
d_gene: TRBD1
v_gene: TRBV19
CDR3nt: TGTGCCAGTAGTTCGACAGGGTGGATGACTAATGAAAAACTGTTTTTT
CDR3aa: CASSSTGWMTNEKLFF

abundance: NA
j_gene: TRBJ1-2
d_gene: TRBD1
v_gene: TRBV10-3
CDR3nt: TGTGCCATCAGGGGGACAGTAGCTAACTATGGCTACACCTTC
CDR3aa: CAIRGTVANYGYTF

abundance: NA
j_gene: TRBJ2-4
d_gene: TRBD2
v_gene: TRBV18
CDR3nt: TGTGCCAGCTCACCTTCTAGCGGGGGGTCGTCAAACATTCAGTACTTC
CDR3aa: CASSPSSGGSSNIQYF

abundance: NA
j_gene: TRBJ1-1
d_gene: NA
v_gene: TRBV19
CDR3nt: TGTGCCAGTAGTCTTGGGGCGAACACTGAAGCTTTCTTT
CDR3aa: CASSLGANTEAFF

abundance: NA
j_gene: TRBJ2-7
d_gene: NA
v_gene: TRBV20-1
CDR3nt: TGCAGTGCTAAGCCCGGGGTCGAGCAGTACTTC
CDR3aa: CSAKPGVEQYF

abundance: NA
j_gene: TRBJ2-7
d_gene: TRBD1
v_gene: TRBV5-1
CDR3nt: TGCGCCAGCAGCTTGGAAGGGACAGGGGACGAGCAGTACTTC
CDR3aa: CASSLEGTGDEQYF

abundance: NA
j_gene: TRBJ1-2
d_gene: NA
v_gene: TRBV28
CDR3nt: TGTGCCAGCAGTTCGCGGTATGGCTACACCTTC
CDR3aa: CASSSRYGYTF

abundance: NA
j_gene: TRBJ1-5
d_gene: NA
v_gene: TRBV4-2
CDR3nt: TGTGCCAGCAGCCAAGCCGTCATCTCAAGCCCCCAGCATTTT
CDR3aa: CASSQAVISSPQHF

abundance: NA
j_gene: TRBJ2-1
d_gene: NA
v_gene: TRBV9
CDR3nt: TGTGCCAGCAGCGTAGCTACCGCGGGCTTAGAGCAGTTCTTC
CDR3aa: CASSVATAGLEQFF

abundance: NA
j_gene: TRBJ1-3
d_gene: NA
v_gene: TRBV7-8
CDR3nt: TGTGCCAGCAGCTTTACGGGAGCTGGAAACACCATATATTTT
CDR3aa: CASSFTGAGNTIYF

abundance: NA
j_gene: TRBJ1-3
d_gene: NA
v_gene: TRBV9
CDR3nt: TGTGCCAGCAGCGCGACAGGTGACTCTGGAAACACCATATATTTT
CDR3aa: CASSATGDSGNTIYF

abundance: few
j_gene: TRBJ2-7
d_gene: NA
v_gene: TRBV7-6
CDR3nt: TGTGCCAGCAGTTTGGGACATAAAAACTCCTACGAGCAGTACTTC
CDR3aa: CASSLGHKNSYEQYF

abundance: NA
j_gene: TRBJ1-4
d_gene: TRBD1
v_gene: TRBV19
CDR3nt: TGTGCCAGTAGTATCGGGGCAGGGGGCGTTGCTAATGAAAAACTGTTTTTT
CDR3aa: CASSIGAGGVANEKLFF

abundance: once
j_gene: TRBJ2-3
d_gene: TRBD1
v_gene: TRBV2
CDR3nt: TGTGCCAGCAGTCGGGACAGGGGGCAAACAGATACGCAGTATTTT
CDR3aa: CASSRDRGQTDTQYF

abundance: NA
j_gene: TRBJ1-2
d_gene: TRBD1
v_gene: TRBV6-5
CDR3nt: TGTGCCAGCAGGACAGGGAACTATGGCTACACCTTC
CDR3aa: CASRTGNYGYTF

abundance: NA
j_gene: TRBJ1-1
d_gene: NA
v_gene: TRBV7-2
CDR3nt: TGTGCCAGCAGCTTAGGAGGGATAGAGGGTCTTCAGGCTTTCTTT
CDR3aa: CASSLGGIEGLQAFF

abundance: NA
j_gene: TRBJ2-7
d_gene: TRBD2
v_gene: TRBV18
CDR3nt: TGTGCCAGCTCACCACCGTCTAGCGGGGCCTTCGAGCAGTACTTC
CDR3aa: CASSPPSSGAFEQYF

abundance: NA
j_gene: TRBJ1-2
d_gene: NA
v_gene: TRBV19
CDR3nt: TGTGCCAGTAGTATAGGGCAGGTGGTGAGCTACACCTTC
CDR3aa: CASSIGQVVSYTF

abundance: NA
j_gene: TRBJ2-7
d_gene: NA
v_gene: TRBV1
CDR3nt: TGCACCAGCAGCTCGTTAGGCGGTTGCTACGAGCAGTACTTC
CDR3aa: CTSSSLGGCYEQYF

abundance: NA
j_gene: TRBJ2-5
d_gene: NA
v_gene: TRBV19
CDR3nt: TGTGCCAGCAATTTTAACTACCAAGAGACCCAGTACTTC
CDR3aa: CASNFNYQETQYF

abundance: NA
j_gene: TRBJ1-2
d_gene: NA
v_gene: TRBV7-3
CDR3nt: TGTGCCAGCAGCCTGATGGCCGATTCTCAGGGCTATGGCTACACCTTC
CDR3aa: CASSLMADSQGYGYTF

abundance: NA
j_gene: TRBJ2-1
d_gene: NA
v_gene: TRBV15
CDR3nt: TGTGCCACCAGTCTCGGGGGACCCACCTACAATGAGCAGTTCTTC
CDR3aa: CATSLGGPTYNEQFF

abundance: NA
j_gene: TRBJ2-3
d_gene: TRBD2
v_gene: TRBV7-9
CDR3nt: TGTGCCAGCAGCCAAGCGGGGGGGCTGGATACGCAGTATTTT
CDR3aa: CASSQAGGLDTQYF

abundance: NA
j_gene: TRBJ1-3
d_gene: NA
v_gene: TRBV24-1
CDR3nt: TGTGCCACCAGTGGCCCCAACAGGGATGGATTGGACACCATATATTTT
CDR3aa: CATSGPNRDGLDTIYF

abundance: NA
j_gene: TRBJ1-2
d_gene: NA
v_gene: TRBV7-8
CDR3nt: TGTGCCAGCAGCTTAGCCCGGGATTTCTATGGCTACACCTTC
CDR3aa: CASSLARDFYGYTF